What follows are 13 T cell receptor beta chains derived from one specimen sequenced in a study of radiation and T cells in renal cell carcinoma. Some clones are missing from TCRdb's copy, which holds only in-frame ones; the method was immunoSEQ multiplex PCR. The profile shows approximately 94,000 clones, roughly four fifths of them singletons. Indicated time point: baseline pretreatment blood. Treatment reported: 15 Gy SBRT to primary tumor, nephrectomy 4 weeks later. Sequenced here: blood, sampled from a patient whose treatment included radiotherapy and nephrectomy. All receptors derive from a man aged 60 to 69 with renal cell carcinoma.

V is TRBV9 and J is TRBJ1-2; 9 nucleotides align to TRBD1. Germline trimming cut 0 bases from V and 8 bases from J; bases unmatched to any gene: 2. The CDR3 sequence is 13 residues long. Per germline, CDR1 SGDLS and CDR2 YYNGEE. CDR3 coding DNA: TGTGCCAGCAGCGTAGGGGACAGGGAAGGCTACACCTTC. Its translation is CASSVGDREGYTF.

This clone was observed a single time. The gene calls are TRBV5-1 and TRBJ1-1; a weak D match, TRBD1 (6 bases). CDR3 length equals 12 residues. The germline V gene has CDR1 SGHRS and CDR2 YFSETQ. Trimming removed 0 bases from V and 7 bases from J, with 7 bases in between. CDR3 DNA: TGCGCCAGCAGCTTGGAGGACAGTGAAGCTTTCTTT. It specifies CASSLEDSEAFF.

The chain has TRBV5-5 and TRBJ1-2; 9 bases fit TRBD1. There are 13 residues in the CDR3. The germline V gene encodes CDR1 SGHKS and CDR2 YYEKEE (reference sequence). V lost 5 bases and J lost 5; bases outside the gene matches: 4. Here the CDR3 DNA reads TGTGCCAGCAGGGGGACAGGGAGGTATGGCTACACCTTC. Protein product: CASRGTGRYGYTF.

The chain is built from TRBV29-1 and TRBJ1-4; D ambiguous. With 2 bases removed from V and 0 bases from J, the gap between germline ends came to 4 bases. Germline V gene sequence: CDR1 SQVTM, CDR2 ANQGSEA. The CDR3 is made up of 13 amino acids. In DNA, the CDR3 is TGCAGCGTTGAAACTGCAACTAATGAAAAACTGTTTTTT. Its translation is CSVETATNEKLFF. Combining the CDR3 with reference TRBV29-1 and TRBJ1-4 gives the whole variable domain SAVISQKPSRDICQRGTSLTIQCQVDSQVTMMFWYRQQPGQSLTLIATANQGSEATYESGFVIDKFPISRPNLTFSTLTVSNMSPEDSSIYLCSVETATNEKLFFGSGTQLSVL.

V usage is TRBV21-1 and J usage is TRBJ2-7; the table's D call, TRBD2, has no DNA check behind it. TRBV21-1 is marked as a pseudogene. This CDR3 comprises 11 residues. The CDR3 spells CASRDCYEQYF. CDR3 bases: TGTGCCAGCCGGGACTGCTACGAGCAGTACTTC.

This clone was observed once. V is TRBV5-5 and J is TRBJ1-4, with a weak D call TRBD1 (5 bases). Per the germline V gene, CDR1 is SGHKS and CDR2 is YYEKEE (reference sequence). The CDR3 totals 16 residues. Trimming stripped 4 bases from V and 8 bases from J, with 21 bases between. CDR3 protein: CASSPGGVRRGEKLFF. CDR3 nucleotides: TGTGCCAGCAGCCCAGGCGGGGTCCGGCGGGGGGAAAAACTGTTTTTT.

This chain links TRBV18 with TRBJ1-2, with D possibly TRBD1 on 5 matching bases. The V gene lost 6 bases and the J gene lost 6 bases, with 17 bases spanning the gap. The CDR3 length is 14 residues. CDR1 KGHSH and CDR2 LQKENI come from the germline V gene. The CDR3 DNA reads as TGTGCCAGCTCTCAAATCTCAGGGATCCATGGCTACACCTTC. The encoded protein is CASSQISGIHGYTF. Based on the CDR3 plus reference TRBV18 and TRBJ1-2, the full variable domain is NAGVMQNPRHLVRRRGQEARLRCSPMKGHSHVYWYRQLPEEGLKFMVYLQKENIIDESGMPKERFSAEFPKEGPSILRIQQVVRGDSAAYFCASSQISGIHGYTFGSGTRLTVV.

This clone was detected only a few times. The V and J genes are TRBV7-9 and TRBJ2-2; possibly TRBD1 for D (5 bases). CDR3 length equals 14 residues. Germline V gene data show CDR1 as SEHNR and CDR2 as FQNEAQ (reference sequence). Trimming left V 2 bases short and J 5 bases short, with 9 bases between. The CDR3 region has the DNA TGTGCCAGCAGCTTAACCAGGGCAACCGGGGAGCTGTTTTTT. Its translation is CASSLTRATGELFF.

The CDR3 is CASAASGMGEQYF. The CDR3 DNA is TGTGCTAGTGCGGCTAGCGGGATGGGCGAGCAGTACTTC. This chain links TRBV12-5 with TRBJ2-7, with 9 positions matching TRBD2. The germline V gene has CDR1 LGHNT and CDR2 FRNRAP. The CDR3 is made up of 13 amino acids. V was clipped by 7 bases and J by 6 bases; unmatched bases: 7.

CDR3 in DNA: TGTGCCAGCAGCGTCGGACTCTCTGGGGCCAACGTCCTGACTTTC. Protein product: CASSVGLSGANVLTF. The gene calls are TRBV9 and TRBJ2-6, with D perhaps matching TRBD2 (5 bases). V lost 2 bases and J lost 0, with 6 bases in between. Germline CDR1 SGDLS, CDR2 YYNGEE. The CDR3 runs to 15 residues.

The V gene is TRBV10-3, the J gene TRBJ2-1, with TRBD2 matching 16 bases. Germline V gene lookup returns CDR1 ENHRY and CDR2 SYGVKD. Unmatched junction bases numbered 5, after V lost 6 bases and J lost 9 bases. The CDR3 is 15 residues long. The CDR3 region is CAIRGTSGRAGEQFF. DNA of the CDR3: TGTGCCATCAGGGGGACTAGCGGGAGGGCAGGTGAGCAGTTCTTC.

The chain employs TRBV7-9 and TRBJ1-2; TRBD1 matches 7 bases. Germline values: CDR1 SEHNR, CDR2 FQNEAQ (reference sequence). CDR3 length: 13 amino acids. The junction had 3 bases not matched to a gene; V was cut back by 2 bases and J by 6 bases. CDR3 coding DNA: TGTGCCAGCAGCTTACCCGGACAGGATGGCTACACCTTC. This translates into CASSLPGQDGYTF. Using reference TRBV7-9 and TRBJ1-2 for the parts outside the CDR3, the full variable domain is DTGVSQNPRHKITKRGQNVTFRCDPISEHNRLYWYRQTLGQGPEFLTYFQNEAQLEKSRLLSDRFSAERPKGSFSTLEIQRTEQGDSAMYLCASSLPGQDGYTFGSGTRLTVV.

This clone has only one observation. In the same sample, other DNA sequences code for this CDR3. The chain recombines TRBV12-1 with TRBJ2-7; the table's TRBD1 call for D was not verified on the DNA. TRBV12-1 is a pseudogene segment. The CDR3 length is 16 residues. The CDR3 nucleotides are TGTGCCAGCAGCTTTGCGAGCTTAACAGGGACCTACGAGCAGTACTTC. Its protein is CASSFASLTGTYEQYF.